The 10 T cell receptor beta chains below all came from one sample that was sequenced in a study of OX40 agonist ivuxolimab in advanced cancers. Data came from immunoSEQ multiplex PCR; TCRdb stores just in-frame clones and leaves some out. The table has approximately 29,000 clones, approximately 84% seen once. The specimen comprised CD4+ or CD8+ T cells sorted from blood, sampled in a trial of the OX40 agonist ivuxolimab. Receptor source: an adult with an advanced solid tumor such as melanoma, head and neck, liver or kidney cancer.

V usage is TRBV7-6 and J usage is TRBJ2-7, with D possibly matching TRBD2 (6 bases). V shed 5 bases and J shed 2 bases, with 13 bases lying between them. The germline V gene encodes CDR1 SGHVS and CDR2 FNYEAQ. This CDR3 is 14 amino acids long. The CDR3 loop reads CASSPGTPPYEQYF. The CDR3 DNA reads TGTGCCAGCAGCCCCGGGACTCCCCCCTACGAGCAGTACTTC. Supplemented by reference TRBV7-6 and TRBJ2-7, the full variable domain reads GAGVSQSPRYKVTKRGQDVALRCDPISGHVSLYWYRQALGQGPEFLTYFNYEAQQDKSGLPNDRFSAERPEGSISTLTIQRTEQRDSAMYRCASSPGTPPYEQYFGPGTRLTVT.

As DNA, the CDR3 is TGTGCCAGTAGTATCGCCCTCGGGCAAGCTTTCTTT. It specifies CASSIALGQAFF. The chain links TRBV19 to TRBJ1-1; no reliable D call. CDR1 and CDR2 from the germline V gene are LNHDA and SQIVND (reference sequence). The CDR3 length is 12 residues. Trimming pared 3 bases from V and 9 bases from J, leaving 11 bases between.

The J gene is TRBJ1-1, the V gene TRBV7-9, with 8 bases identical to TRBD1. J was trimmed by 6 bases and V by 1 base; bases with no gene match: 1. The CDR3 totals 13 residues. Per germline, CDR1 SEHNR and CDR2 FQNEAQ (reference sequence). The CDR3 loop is CASSLGQGSEAFF. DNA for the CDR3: TGTGCCAGCAGCTTAGGACAGGGGTCTGAAGCTTTCTTT.

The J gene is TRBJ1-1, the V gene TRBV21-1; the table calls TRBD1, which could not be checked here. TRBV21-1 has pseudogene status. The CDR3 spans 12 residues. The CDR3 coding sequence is TGTGCCAGCAGCATTCAGGACATTGAAGCTTTCTTT. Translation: CASSIQDIEAFF.

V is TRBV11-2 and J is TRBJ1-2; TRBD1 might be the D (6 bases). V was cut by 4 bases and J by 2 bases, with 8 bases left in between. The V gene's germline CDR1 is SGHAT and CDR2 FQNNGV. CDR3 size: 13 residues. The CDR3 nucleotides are TGTGCCAGCAGCTGGGACACAAACTATGGCTACACCTTC. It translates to CASSWDTNYGYTF.

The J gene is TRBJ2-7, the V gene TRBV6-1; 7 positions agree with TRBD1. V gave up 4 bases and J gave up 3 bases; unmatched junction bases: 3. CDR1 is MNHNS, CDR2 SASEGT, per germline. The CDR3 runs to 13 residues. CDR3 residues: CASSGTGVYEQYF. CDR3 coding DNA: TGTGCCAGCAGTGGGACAGGCGTCTACGAGCAGTACTTC.

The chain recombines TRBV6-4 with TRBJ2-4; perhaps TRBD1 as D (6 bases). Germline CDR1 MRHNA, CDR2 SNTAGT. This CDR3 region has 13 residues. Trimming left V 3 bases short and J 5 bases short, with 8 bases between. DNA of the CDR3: TGTGCCAGCAGTGAGGGGGCGCAAAACATTCAGTACTTC. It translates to CASSEGAQNIQYF.

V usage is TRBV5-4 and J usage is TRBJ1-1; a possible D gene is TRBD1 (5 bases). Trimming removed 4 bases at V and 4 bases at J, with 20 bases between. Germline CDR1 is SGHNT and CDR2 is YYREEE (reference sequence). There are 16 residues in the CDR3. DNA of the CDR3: TGTGCCAGCAGCCCTGAGGAAGGGACTACTTCCACTGAAGCTTTCTTT. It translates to CASSPEEGTTSTEAFF.

DNA for the CDR3: TGTGCCAGCAGCTTTATACAGGGGAAGTCTGGAAACACCATATATTTT. Translation gives CASSFIQGKSGNTIYF. The rearrangement links TRBV11-2 to TRBJ1-3; 7 nucleotides align to TRBD1. Trimming at V came to 3 bases and at J to 1 base, leaving 6 bases not matched to a gene. From germline, CDR1 is SGHAT and CDR2 FQNNGV. This CDR3 is 16 amino acids long.

The DNA for the CDR3 is TGTGCCAGTACTACAGAACCGGGACAGGGGGTAGATGGCTACACCTTC. This sequence encodes CASTTEPGQGVDGYTF. This chain joins TRBV19 and TRBJ1-2; TRBD1 matches at 11 bases. Germline loops: CDR1 LNHDA, CDR2 SQIVND (reference sequence). With 7 bases clipped from V and 6 bases from J, the junction kept 13 bases outside the gene matches. The CDR3 spans 16 residues.